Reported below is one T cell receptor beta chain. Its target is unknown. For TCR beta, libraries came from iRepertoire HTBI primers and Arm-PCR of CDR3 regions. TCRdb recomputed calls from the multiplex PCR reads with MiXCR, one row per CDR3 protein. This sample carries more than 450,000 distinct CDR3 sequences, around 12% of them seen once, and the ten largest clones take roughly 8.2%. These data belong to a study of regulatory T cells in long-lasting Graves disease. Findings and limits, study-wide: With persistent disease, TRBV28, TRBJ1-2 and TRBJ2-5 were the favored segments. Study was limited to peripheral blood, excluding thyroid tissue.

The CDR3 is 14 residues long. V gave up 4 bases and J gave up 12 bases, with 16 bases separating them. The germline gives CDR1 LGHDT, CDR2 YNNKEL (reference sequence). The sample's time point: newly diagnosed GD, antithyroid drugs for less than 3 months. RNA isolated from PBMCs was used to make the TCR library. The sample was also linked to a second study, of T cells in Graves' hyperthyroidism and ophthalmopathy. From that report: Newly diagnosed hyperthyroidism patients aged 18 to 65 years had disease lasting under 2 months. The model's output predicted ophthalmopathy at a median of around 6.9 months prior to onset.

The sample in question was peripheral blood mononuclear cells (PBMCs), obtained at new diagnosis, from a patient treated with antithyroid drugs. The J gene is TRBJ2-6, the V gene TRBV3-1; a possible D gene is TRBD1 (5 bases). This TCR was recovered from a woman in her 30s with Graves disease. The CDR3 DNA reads TGTGCCAGCAGCCCCTTTAAGGGTACAGGCGTCCTGACTTTC. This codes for CASSPFKGTGVLTF.